One sample yielded the 27 T cell receptor beta chains listed below, sequenced in a study of cytomegalovirus exposure and HLA in healthy donors. 60 Vbeta and 13 Jbeta primers were used in PCR. Repertoires were generated with immunoSEQ multiplex PCR, while TCRdb's copy carries only in-frame clones and drops some. The sample shows about 120,000 clones, 60% to 75% of them seen only once. The sequencing input was PBMCs. These receptor sequences come from a woman aged 40 to 55 in good health and CMV-seropositive.

CDR3: CASSYSAEYYNEQFF. CDR3 coding DNA: TGTGCCAGCAGTTACTCGGCAGAATACTACAATGAGCAGTTCTTC. This sequence joins TRBV6-6 and TRBJ2-1; D call uncertain. V gave up 0 bases and J gave up 3 bases, with 9 bases separating them. The CDR3 is made up of 15 amino acids. The germline V gene encodes CDR1 MNHNY and CDR2 SVGAGI (reference sequence).

This clone was detected once. The genes are TRBV14 and TRBJ1-4; possibly TRBD1 for D (6 bases). Per the germline V gene, CDR1 is SGHDN and CDR2 is FVKESK. Between the trimmed V and J ends, which lost 3 bases and 5 bases, there was a span of 7 bases. The CDR3 runs to 13 residues. Here the CDR3 DNA reads TGTGCCAGCAGCCACGGACAGAATGAAAAACTGTTTTTT. Encoded protein: CASSHGQNEKLFF.

This CDR3 is CASSSRLRTGGEAFF. DNA for the CDR3: TGTGCCAGCAGTTCCCGGCTCAGGACAGGGGGAGAGGCTTTCTTT. The genes are TRBV27 and TRBJ1-1; TRBD1 aligns across 10 bases. This CDR3 contains 15 residues. Germline V gene lookup returns CDR1 MNHEY and CDR2 SMNVEV (reference sequence). With V trimmed by 4 bases and J by 11 bases, 13 bases remained unmatched.

The chain couples TRBV6-5 to TRBJ1-1; 8 nucleotides align to TRBD1. V was pared by 3 bases and J by 3 bases, with 6 bases of the junction left unmatched. In germline, CDR1 is MNHEY, CDR2 SVGAGI. The CDR3 is made up of 15 amino acids. The CDR3 region has the DNA TGTGCCAGCAGTTATGCCCACAGGGGGTACACTGAAGCTTTCTTT. It translates to CASSYAHRGYTEAFF.

By its share, this clone is medium-sized. The chain is built from TRBV6-1 and TRBJ1-5; 10 bases fit TRBD1. J lost 6 bases, V lost 0 bases, and 2 bases had no gene match. The CDR3 is 15 residues long. Germline CDR1 reads MNHNS; CDR2 reads SASEGT. Here the CDR3 reads CASSEAGTGAQPQHF. The CDR3 region has the DNA TGTGCCAGCAGTGAAGCAGGGACAGGGGCTCAGCCCCAGCATTTT.

The rearrangement links TRBV7-3 to TRBJ2-3; D perhaps matches TRBD2 (5 bases). Trimming cost V 4 bases and J 4 bases, with 24 bases left between them. In germline, CDR1 is SGHTA, CDR2 FQGTGA. The CDR3 totals 18 residues. Here the CDR3 reads CASSSLPTSLGRSDTQYF. The CDR3 coding sequence is TGTGCCAGCAGCTCTTTACCTACTAGTCTGGGTCGATCAGATACGCAGTATTTT. Together with reference TRBV7-3 and TRBJ2-3, the CDR3 gives the full variable domain: GAGVSQTPSNKVTEKGKYVELRCDPISGHTALYWYRQSLGQGPEFLIYFQGTGAADDSGLPNDRFFAVRPEGSVSTLKIQRTERGDSAVYLCASSSLPTSLGRSDTQYFGPGTRLTVL.

The chain joins TRBV11-2 to TRBJ1-3, with 8 nucleotides matching TRBD1. The CDR3 contains 14 residues. CDR1 and CDR2 (germline): SGHAT, FQNNGV. V trimming: 0 bases; J trimming: 5 bases; junction bases outside the gene matches: 0. CDR3 DNA: TGTGCCAGCAGCTTAGACAGGGGGCGAAACACCATATATTTT. Its translation: CASSLDRGRNTIYF.

V usage is TRBV7-9 and J usage is TRBJ2-7; TRBD1 matches 10 bases. Germline CDR1 reads SEHNR; CDR2 reads FQNEAQ (reference sequence). The CDR3 consists of 18 residues. J was trimmed by 0 bases and V by 5 bases; bases with no gene match: 13. The CDR3 reads CASSLRPSGTGVSYEQYF. The DNA for the CDR3 is TGTGCCAGCAGCCTTAGACCATCCGGGACAGGGGTCTCCTACGAGCAGTACTTC.

This clone has only a few counts. The chain links TRBV7-6 to TRBJ1-5; unclear D gene. Trimming took 1 base from V and 0 from J, leaving 10 bases between them. The CDR3 is 16 amino acids. CDR1 and CDR2 from the germline V gene are SGHVS and FNYEAQ. CDR3 coding DNA: TGTGCCAGCAGCTTAGGGCAGCGTGGTAGCAATCAGCCCCAGCATTTT. Translated, it gives CASSLGQRGSNQPQHF.

This rearrangement joins TRBV7-6 to TRBJ1-6, with 8 positions matching TRBD1. Germline values: CDR1 SGHVS, CDR2 FNYEAQ. Germline trimming cut 5 bases from V and 7 bases from J; bases unmatched to any gene: 10. The CDR3 is made up of 16 amino acids. The CDR3: CASSLDRGGRNSPLHF. Written as DNA, the CDR3 is TGTGCCAGCAGCCTCGACAGGGGAGGTCGGAATTCACCCCTCCACTTT.

The chain links TRBV4-2 to TRBJ1-2; D gene unclear. Trimming removed 3 bases at V and 8 bases at J, with 22 bases between. The length of the CDR3 is 16 residues. The V gene's germline CDR1 is LGHNA and CDR2 YNFKEQ. The CDR3 spells CASSHPTVENSGGYTF. The CDR3 DNA reads TGTGCCAGCAGCCACCCCACGGTCGAGAACAGCGGCGGCTACACCTTC.

The chain recombines TRBV9 with TRBJ2-7; 9 bases fit TRBD2. The V gene end was trimmed by 4 bases and the J gene end by 3 bases; junction bases not matched to a gene: 5. This CDR3 is built from 14 residues. Germline assignment: CDR1 SGDLS and CDR2 YYNGEE. As DNA, the CDR3 is TGTGCCAGCAGCCTTAGCGGGGGAAACTACGAGCAGTACTTC. Its translation is CASSLSGGNYEQYF.

The rearrangement uses TRBV13 and TRBJ2-1; maybe TRBD1 (6 bases). Trimming pared 3 bases from V and 4 bases from J, leaving 7 bases between. The germline V gene encodes CDR1 PRHDT and CDR2 FYEKMQ (reference sequence). The CDR3 spans 13 residues. CDR3 nucleotides: TGTGCCAGCAGCTTTACAGGGTACAATGAGCAGTTCTTC. This translates into CASSFTGYNEQFF. The variable domain in full, completed from reference TRBV13 and TRBJ2-1, reads AAGVIQSPRHLIKEKRETATLKCYPIPRHDTVYWYQQGPGQDPQFLISFYEKMQSDKGSIPDRFSAQQFSDYHSELNMSSLELGDSALYFCASSFTGYNEQFFGPGTRLTVL.

The V and J genes are TRBV5-1 and TRBJ1-2, with TRBD1 identical over 7 bases. The CDR3 covers 14 residues. Germline assignment: CDR1 SGHRS and CDR2 YFSETQ. After removal of 0 bases from V and 4 bases from J, the junction contained 3 bases not matched to a gene. The CDR3 reads CASSLGTGGYGYTF. For the CDR3, the DNA is TGCGCCAGCAGCTTGGGGACAGGAGGCTATGGCTACACCTTC.

This rearrangement joins TRBV28 to TRBJ1-5, with TRBD1 matching over 9 bases. The CDR3 totals 17 residues. The trim removed 10 bases at V and 0 bases at J, leaving 13 bases unmatched. The germline gives CDR1 MDHEN, CDR2 SYDVKM. This chain's CDR3 is CATLLGQGIASNQPQHF. CDR3 sequence (DNA): TGTGCCACCCTCCTTGGACAGGGGATAGCTAGCAATCAGCCCCAGCATTTT.

V gene TRBV27 combines with J gene TRBJ1-2; a possible D gene is TRBD1 (6 bases). The CDR3 runs 14 residues. The germline V and J ends were trimmed by 0 bases and 3 bases, with 8 bases remaining between them. Germline CDR1 MNHEY, CDR2 SMNVEV (reference sequence). CDR3: CASSLSAGDYGYTF. In DNA, the CDR3 is TGTGCCAGCAGTTTATCGGCAGGGGACTATGGCTACACCTTC.

The chain is built from TRBV10-3 and TRBJ2-7; TRBD2 matches 12 bases. Trimming removed 4 bases from V and 2 bases from J; junction bases left unmatched: 6. CDR3 length: 16 amino acids. Per germline, CDR1 ENHRY and CDR2 SYGVKD. CDR3 nucleotides: TGTGCCATCAGTGTAGAACTAGCGGGGGGACCCTACGAGCAGTACTTC. Its protein is CAISVELAGGPYEQYF.

This chain connects TRBV5-1 to TRBJ2-2; TRBD1 agrees at 12 bases. The CDR3 sequence is 17 residues long. With V trimmed by 0 bases and J by 6 bases, 6 bases remained unmatched. CDR1 SGHRS and CDR2 YFSETQ come from the germline V gene. CDR3 DNA: TGCGCCAGCAGCTTGGCCGGGACAGGGGGCTTTGCCGGGGAGCTGTTTTTT. Translating gives CASSLAGTGGFAGELFF.

The rearrangement joins TRBV4-1 to TRBJ2-5; TRBD1 agrees at 10 bases. In germline, CDR1 is MGHRA, CDR2 YSYEKL. CDR3 size: 15 residues. V lost 3 bases, J lost 1 base, and 2 bases stayed unmatched. CDR3 nucleotides: TGCGCCAGCAGCCATCGGGACAGGGGCCAAGAGACCCAGTACTTC. It encodes CASSHRDRGQETQYF.

Only one count was recorded for this clone. V is TRBV5-4 and J is TRBJ2-6, with TRBD2 matching over 7 bases. Germline CDR1 SGHNT, CDR2 YYREEE (reference sequence). The CDR3 runs to 18 residues. V lost 0 bases to trimming and J lost 4 bases; unmatched junction nucleotides: 10. The CDR3 reads CASSLERGPRTGANVLTF. CDR3 bases: TGTGCCAGCAGCTTGGAGCGGGGCCCTAGAACCGGGGCCAACGTCCTGACTTTC.

This clone was detected only a few times. The chain combines TRBV10-3 with TRBJ2-1; D is perhaps TRBD2 (6 bases). The ends were cut back, 10 bases at V and 5 bases at J, with 12 bases in the middle. The CDR3 sequence is 12 residues long. Germline CDR1 is ENHRY and CDR2 is SYGVKD. This CDR3 is CATSRRDNEQFF. As DNA, the CDR3 is TGTGCCACCAGCAGGAGGGACAATGAGCAGTTCTTC.

The chain carries TRBV28 and TRBJ2-1; 7 nucleotides match TRBD2. The V segment lost 0 bases and the J segment 2 bases; nucleotides outside the gene matches: 4. Looked up from germline, CDR1 is MDHEN and CDR2 is SYDVKM. The CDR3 contains 16 residues. The CDR3 is CASSLWSGGAYNEQFF. CDR3 DNA: TGTGCCAGCAGTTTATGGTCGGGAGGCGCCTACAATGAGCAGTTCTTC. The whole variable domain, filled in from reference TRBV28 and TRBJ2-1, reads DVKVTQSSRYLVKRTGEKVFLECVQDMDHENMFWYRQDPGLGLRLIYFSYDVKMKEKGDIPEGYSVSREKKERFSLILESASTNQTSMYLCASSLWSGGAYNEQFFGPGTRLTVL.

Comment on this clone: One end of the junction is discordant with germline, which a read error may explain. The J gene is TRBJ1-1, the V gene TRBV30, with D tentatively TRBD1 (5 bases). The V gene's germline CDR1 is GTSNPN and CDR2 SVGIG (reference sequence). CDR3 length: 12 residues. CDR3 DNA sequence: TGTGCCTGGACCCCACAGGCAGGCCCCTGTTTATTT. Protein sequence: CAWTPQAGPCLF.

The CDR3 loop reads CASSLGGQGYHEQYF. The CDR3 bases are TGTGCCAGCAGCTTAGGGGGACAGGGGTATCACGAGCAGTACTTC. V gene TRBV7-8 combines with J gene TRBJ2-7, with TRBD1 identical over 10 bases. There are 15 residues in the CDR3. The trim removed 1 base at V and 5 bases at J, leaving 5 bases unmatched. Germline V gene sequence: CDR1 SGHVS, CDR2 FQNEAQ.

The chain combines TRBV28 with TRBJ1-2; no definite D call. The V and J ends lost 3 bases and 0 bases respectively, with 5 bases between them. The CDR3 consists of 13 residues. The germline V gene has CDR1 MDHEN and CDR2 SYDVKM. CDR3 region: CASSFDSNYGYTF. In nucleotides, the CDR3 is TGTGCCAGCAGTTTCGACTCTAACTATGGCTACACCTTC.

V usage is TRBV6-1 and J usage is TRBJ2-7, with D tentatively TRBD1 (6 bases). This CDR3 is built from 14 residues. Germline CDR1 reads MNHNS; CDR2 reads SASEGT. V was shortened by 6 bases and J by 4 bases, with 16 bases between the two germline ends. CDR3 amino acids: CASRGDKAAYEQYF. DNA of the CDR3: TGTGCCAGCAGGGGGGACAAAGCGGCTTACGAGCAGTACTTC.

This sequence joins TRBV19 and TRBJ1-4; TRBD1 agrees at 7 bases. V lost 5 bases, J lost 5 bases, and 5 bases stayed unmatched. The CDR3 is made up of 14 amino acids. Germline values: CDR1 LNHDA, CDR2 SQIVND (reference sequence). CDR3 region: CASSLDRRNEKLFF. In DNA, the CDR3 is TGTGCCAGTAGTCTGGACAGGCGGAATGAAAAACTGTTTTTT.